This TCR beta chain was recovered during a study of PD-1 blockade in classical Hodgkin lymphoma. General study points: Baseline TCR diversity was reportedly lower in newly diagnosed patients than in healthy donors. It was reported as lower still in relapsed/refractory patients. It was CD4+ TCR diversity, not CD8+, that rose significantly by C4D1.

Relapse after autologous stem cell transplantation occurred in every patient, and brentuximab vedotin exposure varied. Patients' outcomes at their best amounted to complete response, partial response or progressive disease. Germline CDR1 LGHNT, CDR2 FRNRAP. The length of the CDR3 is 14 residues. Trimming cost V 6 bases and J 5 bases; bases outside gene matches: 7. Sequenced by immunoSEQ multiplex PCR; TCRdb stores in-frame clones only, minus some. The sample carries approximately 11,000 clones, almost 85% recorded once. As regards this clone: Its antigen is not known.

The gene calls are TRBV12-5 and TRBJ2-3, with 8 bases identical to TRBD1. The sequence was collected from a human donor with classical Hodgkin lymphoma. The material sequenced was peripheral blood mononuclear cells (PBMCs), taken before the second cycle of nivolumab. CDR3 coding DNA: TGTGCTAGTGGCTCCGGACAGGGAGGAGATACGCAGTATTTT. The encoded protein is CASGSGQGGDTQYF.